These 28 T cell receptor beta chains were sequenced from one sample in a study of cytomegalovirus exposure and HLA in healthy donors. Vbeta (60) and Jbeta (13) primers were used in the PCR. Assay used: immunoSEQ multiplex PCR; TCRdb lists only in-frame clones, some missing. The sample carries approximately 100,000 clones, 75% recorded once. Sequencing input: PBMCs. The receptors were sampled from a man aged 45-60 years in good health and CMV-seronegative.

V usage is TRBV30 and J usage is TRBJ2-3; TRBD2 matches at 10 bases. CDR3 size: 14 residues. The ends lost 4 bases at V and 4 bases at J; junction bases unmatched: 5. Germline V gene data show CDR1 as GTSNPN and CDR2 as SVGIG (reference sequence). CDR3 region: CAWKLAGAADTQYF. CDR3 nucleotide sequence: TGTGCCTGGAAGCTAGCGGGAGCAGCAGATACGCAGTATTTT. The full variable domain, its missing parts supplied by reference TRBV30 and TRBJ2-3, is SQTIHQWPATLVQPVGSPLSLECTVEGTSNPNLYWYRQAAGRGLQLLFYSVGIGQISSEVPQNLSASRPQDRQFILSSKKLLLSDSGFYLCAWKLAGAADTQYFGPGTRLTVL.

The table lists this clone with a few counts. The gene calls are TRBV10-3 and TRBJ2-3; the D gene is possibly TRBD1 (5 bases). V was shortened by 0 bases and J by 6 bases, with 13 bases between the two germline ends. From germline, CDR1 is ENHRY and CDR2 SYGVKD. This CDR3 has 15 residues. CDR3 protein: CAISESVEGADTQYF. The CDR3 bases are TGTGCCATCAGTGAGTCGGTCGAAGGGGCCGATACGCAGTATTTT.

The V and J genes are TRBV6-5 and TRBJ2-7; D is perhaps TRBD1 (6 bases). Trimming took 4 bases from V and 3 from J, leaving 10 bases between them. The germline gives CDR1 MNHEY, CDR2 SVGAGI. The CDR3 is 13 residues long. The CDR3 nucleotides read TGTGCCAGCAGTTCGGACAGAGACTACGAGCAGTACTTC. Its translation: CASSSDRDYEQYF.

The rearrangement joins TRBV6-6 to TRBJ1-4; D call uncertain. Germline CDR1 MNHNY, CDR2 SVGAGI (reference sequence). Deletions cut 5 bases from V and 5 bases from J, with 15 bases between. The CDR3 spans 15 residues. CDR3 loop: CASSPPGAANEKLFF. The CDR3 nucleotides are TGTGCCAGCAGTCCCCCGGGAGCGGCGAATGAAAAACTGTTTTTT.

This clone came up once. The CDR3 spells CAWLWATDTQYF. The CDR3 DNA sequence: TGTGCCTGGCTGTGGGCCACAGATACGCAGTATTTT. V and J are TRBV30 and TRBJ2-3; no firm D call. CDR1 is GTSNPN, CDR2 SVGIG, per germline (reference sequence). This CDR3 comprises 12 residues. V lost 5 bases, J lost 2 bases, and 8 bases lay in between.

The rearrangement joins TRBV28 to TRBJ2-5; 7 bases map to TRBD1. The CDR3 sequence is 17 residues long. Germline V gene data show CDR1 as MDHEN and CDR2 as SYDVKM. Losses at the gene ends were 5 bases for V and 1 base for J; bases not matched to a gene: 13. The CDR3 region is CASSPHPYSGGQETQYF. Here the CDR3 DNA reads TGTGCCAGCAGTCCACATCCTTACTCAGGGGGCCAAGAGACCCAGTACTTC. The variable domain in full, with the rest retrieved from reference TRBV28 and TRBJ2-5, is DVKVTQSSRYLVKRTGEKVFLECVQDMDHENMFWYRQDPGLGLRLIYFSYDVKMKEKGDIPEGYSVSREKKERFSLILESASTNQTSMYLCASSPHPYSGGQETQYFGPGTRLLVL.

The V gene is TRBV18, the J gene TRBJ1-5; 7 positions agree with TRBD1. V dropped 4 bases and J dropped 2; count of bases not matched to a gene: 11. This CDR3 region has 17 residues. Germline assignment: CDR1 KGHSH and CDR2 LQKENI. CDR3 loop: CASSQRTGPSGNQPQHF. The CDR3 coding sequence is TGTGCCAGCTCACAACGGACAGGCCCCTCCGGCAATCAGCCCCAGCATTTT.

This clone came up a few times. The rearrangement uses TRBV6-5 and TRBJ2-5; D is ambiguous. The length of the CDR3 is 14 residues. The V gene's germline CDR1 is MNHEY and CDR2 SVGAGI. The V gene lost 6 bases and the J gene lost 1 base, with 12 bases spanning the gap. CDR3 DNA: TGTGCCAGCAGCTCTGCACTTCCCCAAGAGACCCAGTACTTC. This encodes CASSSALPQETQYF.

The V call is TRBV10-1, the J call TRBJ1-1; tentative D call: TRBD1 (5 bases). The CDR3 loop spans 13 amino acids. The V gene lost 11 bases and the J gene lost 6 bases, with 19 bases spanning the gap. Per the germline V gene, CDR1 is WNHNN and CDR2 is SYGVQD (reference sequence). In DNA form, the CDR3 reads TGCGCCTCCCAACAGGTCACCGGCGCTGAAGCTTTCTTT. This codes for CASQQVTGAEAFF.

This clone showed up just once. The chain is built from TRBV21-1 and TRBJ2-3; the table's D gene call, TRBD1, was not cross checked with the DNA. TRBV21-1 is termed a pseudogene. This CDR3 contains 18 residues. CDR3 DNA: TGTGCCAGCAGCCCCGAGGTCCGGACAGGGCAATCGACAGATACGCAGTATTTT. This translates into CASSPEVRTGQSTDTQYF.

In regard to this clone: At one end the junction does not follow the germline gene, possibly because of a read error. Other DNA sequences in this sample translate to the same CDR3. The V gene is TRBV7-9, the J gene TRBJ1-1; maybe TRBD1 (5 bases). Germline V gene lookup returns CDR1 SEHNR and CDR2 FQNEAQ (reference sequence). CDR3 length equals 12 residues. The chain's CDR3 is CSSSLGGTEAFF. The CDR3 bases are TGTTCCAGCAGCCTCGGGGGAACTGAAGCTTTCTTT.

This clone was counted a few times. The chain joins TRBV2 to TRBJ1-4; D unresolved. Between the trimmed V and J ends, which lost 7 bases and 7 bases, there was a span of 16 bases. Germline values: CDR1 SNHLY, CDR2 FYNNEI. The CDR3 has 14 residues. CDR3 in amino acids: CASKQEGGSEKLFF. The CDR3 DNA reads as TGTGCCAGCAAACAAGAGGGTGGGTCTGAAAAACTGTTTTTT.

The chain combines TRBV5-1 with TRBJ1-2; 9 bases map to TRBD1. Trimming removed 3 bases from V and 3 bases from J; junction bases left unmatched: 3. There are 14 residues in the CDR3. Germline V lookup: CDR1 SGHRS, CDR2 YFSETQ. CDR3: CASSWTGEDYGYTF. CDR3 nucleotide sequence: TGCGCCAGCAGCTGGACAGGGGAGGACTATGGCTACACCTTC.

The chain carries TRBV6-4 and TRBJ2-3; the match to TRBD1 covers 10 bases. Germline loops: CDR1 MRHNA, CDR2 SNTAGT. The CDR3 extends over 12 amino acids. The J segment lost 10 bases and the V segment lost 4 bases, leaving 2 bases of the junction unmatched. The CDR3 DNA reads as TGTGCCAGCAGTGTAGACAGGGGGCCGCAGTATTTT. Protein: CASSVDRGPQYF.

The CDR3 loop is CASSLGAEPNSPLHF. The CDR3 DNA reads TGCGCCAGCAGCTTGGGGGCAGAGCCGAATTCACCCCTCCACTTT. V gene TRBV5-1 combines with J gene TRBJ1-6; D gene unclear. V lost 0 bases and J 7 bases, leaving 11 bases between the germline ends. In germline, CDR1 is SGHRS, CDR2 YFSETQ. The CDR3 spans 15 residues.

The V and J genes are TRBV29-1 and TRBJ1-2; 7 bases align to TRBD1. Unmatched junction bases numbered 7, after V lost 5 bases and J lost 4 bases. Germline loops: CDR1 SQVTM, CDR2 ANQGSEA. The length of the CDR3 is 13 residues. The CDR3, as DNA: TGCAGCGTTAACGACAGGGCGGCCTATGGCTACACCTTC. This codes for CSVNDRAAYGYTF.

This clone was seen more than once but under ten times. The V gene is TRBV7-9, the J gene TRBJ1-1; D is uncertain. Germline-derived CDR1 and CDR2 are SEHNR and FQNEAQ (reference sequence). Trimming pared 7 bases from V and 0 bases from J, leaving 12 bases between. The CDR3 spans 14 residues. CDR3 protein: CASIDLQMNTEAFF. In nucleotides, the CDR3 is TGTGCCAGCATCGATCTACAGATGAACACTGAAGCTTTCTTT.

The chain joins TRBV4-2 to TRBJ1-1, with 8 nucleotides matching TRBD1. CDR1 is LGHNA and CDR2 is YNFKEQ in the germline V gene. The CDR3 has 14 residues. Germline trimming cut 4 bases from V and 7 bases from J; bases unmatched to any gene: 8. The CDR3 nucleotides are TGTGCCAGCAGCCGAAGGACAGGGATGGGTGAAGCTTTCTTT. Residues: CASSRRTGMGEAFF.

CDR3 nucleotide sequence: TGTGCCAGCAGTCTGACAGGGAAGGGCTACACCTTC. This translates into CASSLTGKGYTF. The chain has TRBV6-6 and TRBJ1-2; 7 bases match TRBD1. The CDR3 length is 12 residues. Unmatched junction bases numbered 5, after V lost 5 bases and J lost 8 bases. Germline CDR1 reads MNHNY; CDR2 reads SVGAGI (reference sequence).

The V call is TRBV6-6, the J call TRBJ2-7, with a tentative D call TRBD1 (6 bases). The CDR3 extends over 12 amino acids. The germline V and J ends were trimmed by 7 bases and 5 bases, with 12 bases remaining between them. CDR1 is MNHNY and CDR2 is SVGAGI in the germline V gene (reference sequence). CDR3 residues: CASTHRVHEQYF. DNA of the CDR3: TGTGCCAGCACGCACAGGGTCCACGAGCAGTACTTC.

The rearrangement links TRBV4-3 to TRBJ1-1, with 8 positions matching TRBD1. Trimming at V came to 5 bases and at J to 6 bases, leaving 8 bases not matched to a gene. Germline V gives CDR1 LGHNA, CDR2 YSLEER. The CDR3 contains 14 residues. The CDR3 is CASSSGGGFPEAFF. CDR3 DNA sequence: TGCGCCAGCAGCTCAGGGGGCGGTTTCCCTGAAGCTTTCTTT.

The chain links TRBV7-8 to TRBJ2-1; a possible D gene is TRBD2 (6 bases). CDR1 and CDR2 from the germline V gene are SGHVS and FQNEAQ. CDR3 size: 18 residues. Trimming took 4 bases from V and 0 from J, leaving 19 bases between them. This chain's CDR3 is CASSSLTSGASSYNEQFF. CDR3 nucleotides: TGTGCCAGCAGCTCACTGACTAGTGGAGCGAGCTCCTACAATGAGCAGTTCTTC.

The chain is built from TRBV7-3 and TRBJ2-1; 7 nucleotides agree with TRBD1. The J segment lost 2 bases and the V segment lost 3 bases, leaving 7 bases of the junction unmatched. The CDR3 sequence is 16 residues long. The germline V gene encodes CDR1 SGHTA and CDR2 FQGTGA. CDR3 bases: TGTGCCAGCAGCTTGGCCGGGACAGAAGCCTACAATGAGCAGTTCTTC. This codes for CASSLAGTEAYNEQFF.

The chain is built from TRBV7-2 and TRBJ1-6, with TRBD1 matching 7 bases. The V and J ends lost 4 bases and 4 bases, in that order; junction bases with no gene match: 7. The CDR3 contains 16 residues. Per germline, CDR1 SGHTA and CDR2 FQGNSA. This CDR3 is CASSSNSGGYNSPLHF. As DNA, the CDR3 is TGTGCCAGCAGCTCCAACTCAGGGGGTTATAATTCACCCCTCCACTTT. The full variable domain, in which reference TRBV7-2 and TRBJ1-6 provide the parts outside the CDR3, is GAGVSQSPSNKVTEKGKDVELRCDPISGHTALYWYRQSLGQGLEFLIYFQGNSAPDKSGLPSDRFSAERTGGSVSTLTIQRTQQEDSAVYLCASSSNSGGYNSPLHFGNGTRLTVT.

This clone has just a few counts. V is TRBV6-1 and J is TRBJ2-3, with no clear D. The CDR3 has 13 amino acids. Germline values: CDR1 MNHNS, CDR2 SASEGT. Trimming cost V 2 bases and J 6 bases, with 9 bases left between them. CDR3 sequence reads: CASSETRVDTQYF. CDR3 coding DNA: TGTGCCAGCAGTGAAACGCGAGTGGATACGCAGTATTTT.

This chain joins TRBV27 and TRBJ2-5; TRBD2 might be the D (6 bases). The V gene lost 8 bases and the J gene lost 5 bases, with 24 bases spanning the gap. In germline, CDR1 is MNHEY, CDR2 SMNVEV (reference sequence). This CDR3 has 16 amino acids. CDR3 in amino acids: CASSASGGPFRETQYF. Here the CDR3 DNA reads TGTGCCAGCTCCGCATCCGGGGGACCTTTTAGGGAGACCCAGTACTTC.

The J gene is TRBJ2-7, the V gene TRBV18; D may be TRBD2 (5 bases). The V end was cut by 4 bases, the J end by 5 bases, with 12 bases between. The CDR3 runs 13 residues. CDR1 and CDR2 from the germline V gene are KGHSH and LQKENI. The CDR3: CASSRREGNEQYF. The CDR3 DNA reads TGTGCCAGCTCACGGCGCGAGGGAAACGAGCAGTACTTC. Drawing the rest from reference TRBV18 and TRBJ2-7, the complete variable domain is NAGVMQNPRHLVRRRGQEARLRCSPMKGHSHVYWYRQLPEEGLKFMVYLQKENIIDESGMPKERFSAEFPKEGPSILRIQQVVRGDSAAYFCASSRREGNEQYFGPGTRLTVT.

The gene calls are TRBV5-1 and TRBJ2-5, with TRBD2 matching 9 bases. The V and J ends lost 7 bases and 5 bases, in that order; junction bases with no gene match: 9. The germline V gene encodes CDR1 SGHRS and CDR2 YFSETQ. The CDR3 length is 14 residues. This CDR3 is CASGGGRATETQYF. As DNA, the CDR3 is TGCGCCAGCGGGGGCGGGAGGGCCACGGAGACCCAGTACTTC.